One sample yielded the 10 T cell receptor beta chains listed below, sequenced in a study of vaccination effects on CD4 cells after COVID-19. TCRdb keeps only in-frame clones here, not all; method: immunoSEQ multiplex PCR. The sample consists of 15,000 to 20,000 clones, around 74% of them appearing once. Viral peptide pool expansion of antigen-specific CD4+ T cells preceded sequencing in the ViraFEST assay. Cultured cells yielded isolated CD4+ T cells after nine to ten days. Their SARS-CoV-2 infection, verified by PCR, occurred between March and December 2020. Participants got two doses of BNT162b2 or mRNA-1273 vaccine. These receptors have no known antigen. The sequences come from CD4+ T cells from PBMCs cultured with SARS-CoV-2 spike peptides, collected after COVID-19 vaccination. The receptors were sampled from a human donor who had a prior SARS-CoV-2 infection.

V is TRBV5-1 and J is TRBJ2-1; D ambiguous. The V gene lost 0 bases and the J gene lost 5 bases, with 6 bases spanning the gap. Germline CDR1 reads SGHRS; CDR2 reads YFSETQ. The CDR3 totals 13 residues. CDR3 sequence (DNA): TGCGCCAGCAGCTTGGGGAGCAACAATGAGCAGTTCTTC. Its translation is CASSLGSNNEQFF.

The genes are TRBV19 and TRBJ1-5; D remains unclear. This CDR3 has 15 residues. V was pared by 4 bases and J by 0 bases, with 10 bases between. Germline CDR1 reads LNHDA; CDR2 reads SQIVND (reference sequence). The CDR3 protein is CASSRAEYSNQPQHF. In nucleotides, the CDR3 is TGTGCCAGTAGTAGGGCAGAATATAGCAATCAGCCCCAGCATTTT.

This clone showed up just a few times. The V call is TRBV7-2, the J call TRBJ1-2; TRBD1 agrees at 9 bases. The trim removed 0 bases at V and 3 bases at J, leaving 5 bases unmatched. CDR1 and CDR2 (germline): SGHTA, FQGNSA. The CDR3 contains 16 residues. The CDR3 sequence: CASSLASTGGYYGYTF. Here the CDR3 DNA reads TGTGCCAGCAGCTTAGCGTCTACAGGGGGCTACTATGGCTACACCTTC.

The chain recombines TRBV29-1 with TRBJ2-3; D assignment may be TRBD1 or TRBD2 (5 bases each). V was shortened by 4 bases and J by 6 bases, with 11 bases between the two germline ends. Germline CDR1 and CDR2: SQVTM and ANQGSEA. This CDR3 has 12 residues. The CDR3 loop is CSVVRDADTQYF. The DNA of the CDR3 is TGCAGCGTTGTCCGGGACGCTGATACGCAGTATTTT.

This rearrangement joins TRBV9 to TRBJ1-1; D ambiguous. CDR1 and CDR2 (germline): SGDLS, YYNGEE. The V and J ends lost 0 bases and 1 base respectively, with 4 bases between them. This CDR3 is 13 amino acids long. Here the CDR3 reads CASSVAQNTEAFF. CDR3 sequence (DNA): TGTGCCAGCAGCGTAGCGCAGAACACTGAAGCTTTCTTT.

This clone has more than one count but fewer than ten. This chain connects TRBV24-1 to TRBJ2-3, with 7 bases that match TRBD1. The CDR3 is 15 residues long. J lost 4 bases, V lost 3 bases, and 6 bases had no gene match. CDR1 and CDR2 from the germline V gene are KGHDR and SFDVKD. The DNA of the CDR3 is TGTGCCACCAGTGATCCTAGACAGGGTGCAGATACGCAGTATTTT. This translates into CATSDPRQGADTQYF.

This chain connects TRBV27 to TRBJ2-1; D might be TRBD1 (5 bases). The V gene's germline CDR1 is MNHEY and CDR2 SMNVEV (reference sequence). V lost 5 bases and J 5 bases, leaving 25 bases between the germline ends. The CDR3 sequence is 18 residues long. The CDR3 DNA is TGTGCCAGCAGTCCCCTTCGACAGACACTTAAACCTAACAATGAGCAGTTCTTC. Protein: CASSPLRQTLKPNNEQFF.

This clone was counted once. The chain combines TRBV11-3 with TRBJ2-1; TRBD1 agrees at 7 bases. The germline gives CDR1 SGHNT, CDR2 YENEEA. The junction had 9 bases not matched to a gene; V was cut back by 1 base and J by 3 bases. The CDR3 has 17 residues. The CDR3 DNA reads as TGTGCCAGCAGCTTAGGGGTTGCTGGGACAGTCTACAATGAGCAGTTCTTC. Protein product: CASSLGVAGTVYNEQFF.

This clone came up a few times. The chain couples TRBV2 to TRBJ2-7; 7 bases match TRBD1. This CDR3 comprises 15 residues. V dropped 6 bases and J dropped 2; count of bases not matched to a gene: 10. Germline lookup yields CDR1 SNHLY and CDR2 FYNNEI. This CDR3 reads CASSAPGQIPYEQYF. As DNA, the CDR3 is TGTGCCAGCAGCGCTCCGGGACAGATTCCCTACGAGCAGTACTTC.

Comment on this clone: One end of the junction is discordant with germline, which a read error may explain. V gene TRBV7-7 combines with J gene TRBJ2-1; 13 nucleotides align to TRBD2. The CDR3 runs 17 residues. CDR1 SSHAT and CDR2 FNYEAQ come from the germline V gene (reference sequence). CDR3 region: CASSPLAGTSGNNEQFF. The CDR3 DNA is TGTGCTAGCAGCCCCCTCGCAGGGACTAGCGGGAACAATGAGCAGTTCTTC.